This TCR beta chain was captured in a study of T cells in Graves' hyperthyroidism and ophthalmopathy. General study results and limits: Ophthalmopathy could be told apart from stable hyperthyroidism with a 13 V-J model.

CDR3 length: 16 amino acids. V lost 0 bases to trimming and J lost 4 bases, with 12 bases between them. The V gene's germline CDR1 is ENHRY and CDR2 SYGVKD. RNA transcripts served as the template for amplifying TCR beta CDR3 regions. With the HTBI primer set, the TCR CDR3 went through a first round of RT-PCR. TCRdb passed the multiplex PCR reads through MiXCR, listing each CDR3 protein once. The profile shows about 300,000 distinct CDR3 sequences, roughly 19% of them singletons. Note on this clonotype: Antigen: not known.

The receptor's source is a man in his fifties or sixties with Graves' ophthalmopathy. The chain joins TRBV10-3 to TRBJ2-2; perhaps TRBD1 as D (6 bases). Material for sequencing was blood. The CDR3 protein is CAISESGGGGTGELFF. In DNA form, the CDR3 reads TGTGCCATCAGTGAGTCGGGTGGGGGCGGCACCGGGGAGCTGTTTTTT.